This T cell receptor (beta chain) comes out of a study of immune evolution from preneoplasia to lung adenocarcinoma. The overall study: HLA loss of heterozygosity: 7% AIS, around 16% MIA, about 31% ADC, none AAH.

Histologic diagnosis was independently verified by two lung pathologists. Study-wide findings and caveats: Normal lung had highest clonality; later lesions appeared denser, more diverse.

Repertoires were generated with immunoSEQ multiplex PCR, while TCRdb's copy carries only in-frame clones and drops some. The sample has 9,500 to 10,000 clones, 88% seen once. On this clone itself: Its antigen is as yet unknown.

Germline values: CDR1 KGHSH, CDR2 LQKENI. V was shortened by 3 bases and J by 4 bases, with 6 bases between the two germline ends. This CDR3 spans 12 amino acids. Source material: FFPE invasive lung adenocarcinoma tissue. This clonotype was sampled from a person aged 70 to 85 with invasive lung adenocarcinoma. Some clones in this sample may be carry-over from other donors' samples. The chain carries TRBV18 and TRBJ2-5; D remains unclear. For the CDR3, the DNA is TGTGCCAGCTCACCCCGACCAGAGACCCAGTACTTC. As protein: CASSPRPETQYF.